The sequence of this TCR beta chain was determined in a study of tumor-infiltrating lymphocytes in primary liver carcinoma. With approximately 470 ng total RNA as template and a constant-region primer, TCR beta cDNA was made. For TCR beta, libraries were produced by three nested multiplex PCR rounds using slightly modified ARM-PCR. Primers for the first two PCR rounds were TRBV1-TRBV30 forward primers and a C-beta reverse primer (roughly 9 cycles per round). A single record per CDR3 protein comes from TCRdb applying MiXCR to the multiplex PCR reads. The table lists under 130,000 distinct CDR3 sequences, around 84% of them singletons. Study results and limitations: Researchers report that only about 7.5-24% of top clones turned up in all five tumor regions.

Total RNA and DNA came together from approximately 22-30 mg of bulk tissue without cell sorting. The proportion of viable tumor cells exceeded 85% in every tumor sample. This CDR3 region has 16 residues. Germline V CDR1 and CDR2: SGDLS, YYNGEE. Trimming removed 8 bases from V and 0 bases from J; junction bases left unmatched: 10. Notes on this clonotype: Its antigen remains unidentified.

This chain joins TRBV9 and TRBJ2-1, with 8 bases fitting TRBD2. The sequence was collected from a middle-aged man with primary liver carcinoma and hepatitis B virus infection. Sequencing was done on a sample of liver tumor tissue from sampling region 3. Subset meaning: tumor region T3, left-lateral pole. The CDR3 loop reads CASSLYSGNSYNEQFF. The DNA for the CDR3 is TGTGCCAGTAGCCTATATAGCGGGAACTCCTACAATGAGCAGTTCTTC.